Each of the 28 T cell receptor beta chains below was sequenced from the same sample in a study of blood T cell repertoires in COVID-19. Profiling relied on immunoSEQ multiplex PCR, and the TCRdb table lists in-frame clones only, not all of them. Here the sample spans more than 85,000 clones, around 73% being singletons. The sequencing sample was made of peripheral blood. Receptors originate from a man aged 55 to 70 with active or convalescent COVID-19.

The V call is TRBV6-5, the J call TRBJ2-1; 11 positions agree with TRBD1. This CDR3 region has 15 residues. Trimming cost V 6 bases and J 9 bases; bases outside gene matches: 10. The germline V gene has CDR1 MNHEY and CDR2 SVGAGI. The CDR3 bases are TGTGCCAGCAGCCGGACAGGGGGCTACTTCGGTGAGCAGTTCTTC. Amino acid sequence: CASSRTGGYFGEQFF.

This chain joins TRBV2 and TRBJ1-1, with D unclear. CDR1 is SNHLY and CDR2 is FYNNEI in the germline V gene. Trimming left V 0 bases short and J 0 bases short, with 11 bases between. The CDR3 sequence is 16 residues long. This CDR3 reads CASSEAWLQMNTEAFF. CDR3 DNA: TGTGCCAGCAGTGAAGCTTGGTTACAGATGAACACTGAAGCTTTCTTT. The full variable domain, rest sourced from reference TRBV2 and TRBJ1-1, is EPEVTQTPSHQVTQMGQEVILRCVPISNHLYFYWYRQILGQKVEFLVSFYNNEISEKSEIFDDQFSVERPDGSNFTLKIRSTKLEDSAMYFCASSEAWLQMNTEAFFGQGTRLTVV.

V gene TRBV2 combines with J gene TRBJ2-4, with 9 bases identical to TRBD1. The length of the CDR3 is 18 residues. V shed 7 bases and J 0 bases; nucleotides not matched to a gene: 13. CDR1 and CDR2 from the germline V gene are SNHLY and FYNNEI. Here the CDR3 DNA reads TGTGCCAGCATGCCGGGACAGGGCAAATCCCTAGCCAAAAACATTCAGTACTTC. This encodes CASMPGQGKSLAKNIQYF.

The gene calls are TRBV5-1 and TRBJ2-7; 15 bases line up with TRBD2. Germline V gives CDR1 SGHRS, CDR2 YFSETQ. The CDR3 loop spans 16 amino acids. The J segment lost 6 bases and the V segment lost 4 bases, leaving 8 bases of the junction unmatched. The CDR3 protein is CASSTGLAGGFGEQYF. The CDR3 DNA follows: TGCGCCAGCAGCACCGGACTAGCGGGAGGGTTCGGCGAGCAGTACTTC.

The gene calls are TRBV6-5 and TRBJ1-4, with a tentative D call TRBD1 (5 bases). Germline values: CDR1 MNHEY, CDR2 SVGAGI. The CDR3 is 13 amino acids. Trimming pared 6 bases from V and 3 bases from J, leaving 8 bases between. CDR3: CASRQASNEKLFF. In DNA form, the CDR3 reads TGTGCCAGCAGACAGGCCTCTAATGAAAAACTGTTTTTT.

The chain combines TRBV7-8 with TRBJ1-5; tentative D call: TRBD1 (5 bases). CDR3 length: 15 amino acids. Germline values: CDR1 SGHVS, CDR2 FQNEAQ. Trimming left V 4 bases short and J 3 bases short, with 13 bases between. Written as DNA, the CDR3 is TGTGCCAGCAGCTCCCTAGGGGTCATCAATCAGCCCCAGCATTTT. The encoded protein is CASSSLGVINQPQHF.

Only a few counts were recorded for this clone. The V and J genes are TRBV6-6 and TRBJ2-3, with D unclear. The V and J ends lost 0 bases and 3 bases respectively, with 10 bases between them. The CDR3 runs to 15 residues. The germline gives CDR1 MNHNY, CDR2 SVGAGI (reference sequence). CDR3 DNA: TGTGCCAGCAGTTACTCGCTCTCGCGGACAGATACGCAGTATTTT. Translating it yields CASSYSLSRTDTQYF.

The chain links TRBV28 to TRBJ1-1, with D possibly being TRBD1 (6 bases). Germline-derived CDR1 and CDR2 are MDHEN and SYDVKM. The CDR3 length is 14 residues. Between the trimmed V and J ends, which lost 5 bases and 1 base, there was a span of 11 bases. The CDR3: CASSVGQPNTEAFF. CDR3 DNA sequence: TGTGCCAGCAGTGTCGGACAGCCGAACACTGAAGCTTTCTTT.

V usage is TRBV30 and J usage is TRBJ1-5; 10 bases map to TRBD1. This CDR3 is 16 amino acids long. The V gene end was trimmed by 3 bases and the J gene end by 9 bases; junction bases not matched to a gene: 14. Germline loops: CDR1 GTSNPN, CDR2 SVGIG (reference sequence). The CDR3: CAWSGQGGSYRPPQHF. CDR3 sequence (DNA): TGTGCCTGGAGCGGACAGGGGGGTTCCTATCGACCGCCCCAGCATTTT.

This rearrangement joins TRBV6-5 to TRBJ2-7; 8 nucleotides match TRBD1. The CDR3 length is 13 residues. CDR1 MNHEY and CDR2 SVGAGI come from the germline V gene. The ends lost 6 bases at V and 3 bases at J; junction bases unmatched: 4. The CDR3 DNA sequence: TGTGCCAGCAGCGCAGGGGGCGGCTACGAGCAGTACTTC. This codes for CASSAGGGYEQYF.

The rearrangement uses TRBV23-1 and TRBJ1-4; 9 nucleotides align to TRBD1. TRBV23-1 is recorded as an ORF, its role being uncertain. V lost 4 bases and J lost 7; bases outside the gene matches: 7. The CDR3 runs to 15 residues. The CDR3 region has the DNA TGCGCCAGCAGTCGATCGGACAGGGGAGGTGAAAAACTGTTTTTT. The encoded protein is CASSRSDRGGEKLFF.

The chain is built from TRBV6-6 and TRBJ2-1, with D hard to call. Germline values: CDR1 MNHNY, CDR2 SVGAGI (reference sequence). V was trimmed by 2 bases and J by 15 bases, leaving 17 bases between them. The CDR3 covers 13 residues. CDR3 loop: CASSYSPSSVGFF. CDR3 nucleotide sequence: TGTGCCAGCAGTTACAGCCCCTCCTCGGTTGGGTTCTTC.

This clone came up once. V usage is TRBV3-1 (or the pseudogene TRBV3-2) and J usage is TRBJ2-5; possibly TRBD1 for D (5 bases). This CDR3 is 13 amino acids long. CDR1 and CDR2 (germline): LGHDT, YNNKEL (reference sequence). Trimming took off 7 bases at V and 5 bases at J, with 14 bases between the two ends. The CDR3 DNA is TGTGCCAGCAACCCCCAGGGTGGGGAGACCCAGTACTTC. It specifies CASNPQGGETQYF.

This rearrangement joins TRBV13 to TRBJ2-7; the D is unclear. In germline, CDR1 is PRHDT, CDR2 FYEKMQ (reference sequence). CDR3 length: 15 amino acids. V dropped 5 bases and J dropped 1 base, with 15 bases sitting between them. The CDR3 spells CASSPLPTGSYEQYF. DNA for the CDR3: TGTGCCAGCAGCCCCCTACCGACGGGTTCCTACGAGCAGTACTTC. Full variable domain (rest looked up from reference TRBV13 and TRBJ2-7): AAGVIQSPRHLIKEKRETATLKCYPIPRHDTVYWYQQGPGQDPQFLISFYEKMQSDKGSIPDRFSAQQFSDYHSELNMSSLELGDSALYFCASSPLPTGSYEQYFGPGTRLTVT.

The gene calls are TRBV7-2 and TRBJ2-7; 9 bases match TRBD2. Per germline, CDR1 SGHTA and CDR2 FQGNSA. The CDR3 has 17 residues. V trimming: 0 bases; J trimming: 0 bases; junction bases outside the gene matches: 6. CDR3 nucleotide sequence: TGTGCCAGCAGCTTAGCCCCTAGCGGGGTAAGCTCCTACGAGCAGTACGTC. Its protein is CASSLAPSGVSSYEQYV.

J is TRBJ1-2 and V is TRBV5-1; TRBD1 matches 9 bases. The V and J ends lost 1 base and 4 bases, in that order; junction bases with no gene match: 5. This CDR3 is built from 15 residues. Germline CDR1 reads SGHRS; CDR2 reads YFSETQ. CDR3 protein: CASSLNRGQVYGYTF. CDR3 nucleotides: TGCGCCAGCAGCTTGAACAGGGGGCAAGTCTATGGCTACACCTTC.

The CDR3 DNA follows: TGTGCCAGCAGCTCGACAGCGACAGGGGAAAACCTCTACACCTTC. As protein: CASSSTATGENLYTF. V gene TRBV5-4 combines with J gene TRBJ1-2; 8 nucleotides align to TRBD1. Germline loops: CDR1 SGHNT, CDR2 YYREEE (reference sequence). The CDR3 is 15 amino acids. V shed 3 bases and J 10 bases; nucleotides not matched to a gene: 14.

This chain connects TRBV29-1 to TRBJ1-1, with D maybe TRBD1 (5 bases). This CDR3 comprises 11 residues. V was clipped by 7 bases and J by 7 bases, with 13 bases between them. Germline V gene data show CDR1 as SQVTM and CDR2 as ANQGSEA. CDR3 in DNA: TGCAGCGCCGAAACGGGGGGTGAAGCTTTCTTT. This sequence encodes CSAETGGEAFF.

This chain uses TRBV5-1 with TRBJ2-7, with 13 bases lining up with TRBD2. This CDR3 is 14 amino acids long. Trimming at V came to 3 bases and at J to 8 bases, leaving 5 bases not matched to a gene. From germline, CDR1 is SGHRS and CDR2 YFSETQ. CDR3 region: CASSSGTSGAQQYF. CDR3 nucleotide sequence: TGCGCCAGCAGCTCCGGGACTAGCGGGGCCCAGCAGTACTTC.

This chain uses TRBV5-6 with TRBJ2-1; 13 positions match TRBD2. The CDR3 totals 15 residues. The germline V gene encodes CDR1 SGHDT and CDR2 YYEEEE. The V segment lost 2 bases and the J segment 9 bases; nucleotides outside the gene matches: 5. DNA for the CDR3: TGTGCCAGCAGCTTAAGGACTAGCGGGAGTCCTGAGCAGTTCTTC. This translates into CASSLRTSGSPEQFF. The full variable domain, rest sourced from reference TRBV5-6 and TRBJ2-1, is DAGVTQSPTHLIKTRGQQVTLRCSPKSGHDTVSWYQQALGQGPQFIFQYYEEEERQRGNFPDRFSGHQFPNYSSELNVNALLLGDSALYLCASSLRTSGSPEQFFGPGTRLTVL.

The chain carries TRBV3-1 (or the pseudogene TRBV3-2) and TRBJ2-1; D might be TRBD2 (7 bases). This CDR3 contains 14 residues. In germline, CDR1 is LGHDT, CDR2 YNNKEL (reference sequence). V dropped 5 bases and J dropped 8 bases, with 16 bases sitting between them. CDR3 bases: TGTGCCAGCAGCTTGGAAGGGGGGGTCGATGAGCAGTTCTTC. This gives the protein CASSLEGGVDEQFF.

The chain employs TRBV24-1 and TRBJ2-1; TRBD2 matches at 15 bases. The CDR3 sequence is 20 residues long. V lost 9 bases, J lost 0 bases, and 14 bases stayed unmatched. From germline, CDR1 is KGHDR and CDR2 SFDVKD. The CDR3 DNA reads TGTGCCACCGCCCCCCGTCCTGGGACTAGCGGGAGGAGCTCCTACAATGAGCAGTTCTTC. Its protein product is CATAPRPGTSGRSSYNEQFF.

The chain employs TRBV7-8 and TRBJ1-6; no reliable D call. The germline V gene encodes CDR1 SGHVS and CDR2 FQNEAQ. V lost 5 bases and J lost 10, with 12 bases in between. The CDR3 is made up of 13 amino acids. Here the CDR3 DNA reads TGTGCCAGCAGCCCCACCATACAATCACCCCTCCACTTT. Its protein product is CASSPTIQSPLHF. Looking up the rest from reference TRBV7-8 and TRBJ1-6 gives the full variable domain: GAGVSQSPRYKVAKRGQDVALRCDPISGHVSLFWYQQALGQGPEFLTYFQNEAQLDKSGLPSDRFFAERPEGSVSTLKIQRTQQEDSAVYLCASSPTIQSPLHFGNGTRLTVT.

This clone appeared a few times. The junction and the germline gene differ at one end; a read error may be behind it. This chain connects TRBV28 to TRBJ2-1, with TRBD2 matching 9 bases. The CDR3 is 14 amino acids. Germline V gives CDR1 MDHEN, CDR2 SYDVKM. For the CDR3, the DNA is TGTGCCAGCAGTCCTAGACTAGCGGTTAATGAGCGGTTCTTC. Residues: CASSPRLAVNERFF.

The chain links TRBV11-2 to TRBJ2-1, with TRBD2 matching over 8 bases. The V and J ends lost 8 bases and 7 bases, in that order; junction bases with no gene match: 7. CDR3 length: 13 residues. Germline-derived CDR1 and CDR2 are SGHAT and FQNNGV. This chain's CDR3 is CASGNTGGNEQFF. CDR3 DNA sequence: TGTGCCAGCGGGAACACGGGGGGGAATGAGCAGTTCTTC.

V usage is TRBV4-1 and J usage is TRBJ2-1; maybe TRBD2 (6 bases). V gave up 3 bases and J gave up 3 bases, with 12 bases separating them. There are 15 residues in the CDR3. Germline V gene sequence: CDR1 MGHRA, CDR2 YSYEKL. The CDR3 DNA reads TGCGCCAGCAGCCAGGGGGGAAGGGGCTACAATGAGCAGTTCTTC. Translating it yields CASSQGGRGYNEQFF.

The chain joins TRBV6-5 to TRBJ2-3; D is perhaps TRBD1 (6 bases). With 10 bases removed from V and 0 bases from J, the gap between germline ends came to 11 bases. In germline, CDR1 is MNHEY, CDR2 SVGAGI. The CDR3 is made up of 13 amino acids. The CDR3 DNA reads as TGTGCCACCACGGACAGCAGCACAGATACGCAGTATTTT. Its translation: CATTDSSTDTQYF.

The genes are TRBV18 and TRBJ2-7; TRBD2 aligns across 15 bases. This CDR3 region has 21 residues. Trimming at V came to 2 bases and at J to 7 bases, leaving 21 bases not matched to a gene. The V gene's germline CDR1 is KGHSH and CDR2 LQKENI. The CDR3 spells CASSPIGLGPGLAGGWWEQYF. The DNA of the CDR3 is TGTGCCAGCTCACCAATCGGCTTGGGGCCGGGACTAGCGGGAGGCTGGTGGGAGCAGTACTTC.